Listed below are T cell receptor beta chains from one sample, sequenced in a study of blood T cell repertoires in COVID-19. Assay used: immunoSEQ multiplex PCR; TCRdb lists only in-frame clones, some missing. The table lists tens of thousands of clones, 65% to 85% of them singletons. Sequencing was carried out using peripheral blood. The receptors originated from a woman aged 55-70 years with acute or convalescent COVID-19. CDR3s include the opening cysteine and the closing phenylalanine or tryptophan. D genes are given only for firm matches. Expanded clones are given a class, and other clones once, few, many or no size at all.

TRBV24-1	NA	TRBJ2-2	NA	CATSSGTGELFF	TGTGCCACCAGTTCAGGCACCGGGGAGCTGTTTTTT
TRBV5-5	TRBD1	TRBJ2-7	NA	CASSLALRQGAYEQYF	TGTGCCAGCAGCTTGGCTTTGAGACAGGGAGCCTACGAGCAGTACTTC
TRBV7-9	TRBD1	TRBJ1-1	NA	CASSFRDSGAEAFF	TGTGCCAGCAGCTTCCGGGACAGCGGCGCTGAAGCTTTCTTT
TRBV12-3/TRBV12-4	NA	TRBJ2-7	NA	CASSLSREQYF	TGTGCCAGCAGTTTATCTCGGGAGCAGTACTTC
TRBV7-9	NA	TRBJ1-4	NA	CASSSGGLRATNEKLFF	TGTGCCAGCAGCTCGGGCGGGTTAAGGGCAACTAATGAAAAACTGTTTTTT
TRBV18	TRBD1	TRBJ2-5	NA	CASSPPTGGLETQYF	TGTGCCAGCTCACCACCTACAGGGGGGTTGGAGACCCAGTACTTC
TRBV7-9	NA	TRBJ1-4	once	CASSLGTDLGSTNEKLFF	TGTGCCAGCAGCTTAGGGACAGACCTAGGCTCGACTAATGAAAAACTGTTTTTT
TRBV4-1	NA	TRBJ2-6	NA	CASTELASGANVLTF	TGCGCCAGCACCGAGCTAGCCTCTGGGGCCAACGTCCTGACTTTC
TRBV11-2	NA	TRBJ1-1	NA	CASSLLLGSRTEAFF	TGTGCCAGCAGCTTACTACTAGGGAGTCGCACTGAAGCTTTCTTT
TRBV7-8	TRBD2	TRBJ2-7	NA	CASSAGTSGNEQYF	TGTGCCAGCAGCGCCGGGACTAGCGGTAACGAGCAGTACTTC
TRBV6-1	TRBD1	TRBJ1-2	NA	CASSEPGGYGYTF	TGTGCCAGCAGTGAGCCAGGGGGCTATGGCTACACCTTC
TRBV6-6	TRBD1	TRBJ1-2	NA	CASSEHTGGPNYGYTF	TGTGCCAGCAGCGAACATACAGGGGGCCCTAACTATGGCTACACCTTC